This T cell receptor beta chain was captured by sequencing in a study of cytomegalovirus exposure and HLA in healthy donors. Study-wide findings and caveats: An analysis that was carried out later associated approximately 17,000 TCR beta sequences with HLA alleles at 0.05 false discovery rate. Within a later analysis, the majority of CMV-associated TCR beta chains appeared HLA-restricted. Certain indistinguishable V segments, among them TRBV6-2 and TRBV6-3, were excluded. Productive rates of about 87% or about 30% were seen for most TCR beta V segments in an earlier analysis.

The PCR used 60 Vbeta and 13 Jbeta primers. Some clones are missing from TCRdb's copy, which holds only in-frame ones; the method was immunoSEQ multiplex PCR. Of 85,000 to 100,000 clones listed, just under 80% were seen once; the top ten hold about 3.8%. For this clone: Its target is not known.

CDR1 SGHKS and CDR2 YYEKEE come from the germline V gene (reference sequence). Losses at the gene ends were 6 bases for V and 7 bases for J; bases not matched to a gene: 7. The CDR3 runs 14 residues. The rearrangement joins TRBV5-5 to TRBJ2-1; TRBD1 agrees at 10 bases. Input material: PBMCs. The receptor was isolated from a woman between 40 and 55 years old in good health and CMV-seronegative. CDR3 protein: CASTSGGQGNEQFF. The CDR3 region has the DNA TGTGCCAGCACCTCCGGGGGACAGGGGAATGAGCAGTTCTTC.